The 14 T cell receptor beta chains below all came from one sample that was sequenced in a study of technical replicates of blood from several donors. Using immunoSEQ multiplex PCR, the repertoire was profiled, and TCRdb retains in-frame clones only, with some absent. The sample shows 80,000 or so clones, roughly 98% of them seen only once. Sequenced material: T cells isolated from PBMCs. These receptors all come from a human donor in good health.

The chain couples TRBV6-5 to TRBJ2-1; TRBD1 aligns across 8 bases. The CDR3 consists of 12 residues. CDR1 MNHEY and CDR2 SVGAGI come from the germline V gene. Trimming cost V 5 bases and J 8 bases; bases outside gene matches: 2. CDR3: CASSRQGHEQFF. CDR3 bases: TGTGCCAGCAGTAGACAGGGGCATGAGCAGTTCTTC.

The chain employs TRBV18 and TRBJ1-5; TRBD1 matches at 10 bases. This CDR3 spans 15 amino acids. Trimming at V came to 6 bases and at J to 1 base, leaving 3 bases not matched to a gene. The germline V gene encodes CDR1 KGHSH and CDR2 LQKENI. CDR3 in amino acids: CASSLGQGSNQPQHF. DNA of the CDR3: TGTGCCAGCTCGCTGGGACAGGGGAGCAATCAGCCCCAGCATTTT.

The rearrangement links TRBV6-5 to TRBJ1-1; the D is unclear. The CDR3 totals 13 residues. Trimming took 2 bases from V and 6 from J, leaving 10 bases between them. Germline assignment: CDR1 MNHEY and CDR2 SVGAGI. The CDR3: CASSYGRVAEAFF. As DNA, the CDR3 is TGTGCCAGCAGTTACGGGAGGGTTGCTGAAGCTTTCTTT.

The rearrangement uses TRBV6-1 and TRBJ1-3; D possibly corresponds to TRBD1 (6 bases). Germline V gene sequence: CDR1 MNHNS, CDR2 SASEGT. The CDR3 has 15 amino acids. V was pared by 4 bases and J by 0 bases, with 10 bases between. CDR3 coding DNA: TGTGCCAGCAGTGCCTACAGGGACTCTGGAAACACCATATATTTT. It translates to CASSAYRDSGNTIYF.

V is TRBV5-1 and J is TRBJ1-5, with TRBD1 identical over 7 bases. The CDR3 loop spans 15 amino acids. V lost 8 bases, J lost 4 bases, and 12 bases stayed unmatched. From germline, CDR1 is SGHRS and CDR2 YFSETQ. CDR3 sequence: CARIDRQGINQPQHF. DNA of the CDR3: TGCGCCAGAATAGACAGACAGGGAATAAATCAGCCCCAGCATTTT.

The CDR3 reads CSVARDRVRNYEQYF. Here the CDR3 DNA reads TGCAGCGTTGCCCGGGACAGGGTAAGAAATTACGAGCAGTACTTC. The chain joins TRBV29-1 to TRBJ2-7, with TRBD1 matching over 9 bases. Germline V gene lookup returns CDR1 SQVTM and CDR2 ANQGSEA. The V gene end was trimmed by 4 bases and the J gene end by 4 bases; junction bases not matched to a gene: 11. The CDR3 runs to 15 residues.

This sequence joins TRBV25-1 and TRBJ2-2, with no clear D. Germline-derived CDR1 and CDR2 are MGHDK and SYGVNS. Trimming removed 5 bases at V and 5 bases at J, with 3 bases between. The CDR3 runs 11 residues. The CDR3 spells CASSLTGELFF. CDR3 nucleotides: TGTGCCAGCAGTCTGACCGGGGAGCTGTTTTTT.

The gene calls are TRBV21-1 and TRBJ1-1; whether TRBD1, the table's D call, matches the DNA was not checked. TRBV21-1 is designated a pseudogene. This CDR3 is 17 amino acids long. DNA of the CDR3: TGTGCCAGCAGCAAAGATACGACAGGGGGCTTTGGCACTGAAGCTTTCTTT. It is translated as CASSKDTTGGFGTEAFF.

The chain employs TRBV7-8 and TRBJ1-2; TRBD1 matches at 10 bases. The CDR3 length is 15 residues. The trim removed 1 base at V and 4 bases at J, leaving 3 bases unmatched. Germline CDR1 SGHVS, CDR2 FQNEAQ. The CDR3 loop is CASSLGTGGGYGYTF. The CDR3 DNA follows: TGTGCCAGCAGCTTAGGGACAGGGGGGGGCTATGGCTACACCTTC.

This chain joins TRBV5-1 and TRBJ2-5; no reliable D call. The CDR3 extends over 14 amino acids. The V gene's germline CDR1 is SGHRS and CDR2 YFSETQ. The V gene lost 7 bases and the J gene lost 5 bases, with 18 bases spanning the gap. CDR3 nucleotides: TGCGCCAGCGCCAGCAAACCGGAGTGGGAGACCCAGTACTTC. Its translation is CASASKPEWETQYF. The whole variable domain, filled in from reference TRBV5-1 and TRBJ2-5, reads KAGVTQTPRYLIKTRGQQVTLSCSPISGHRSVSWYQQTPGQGLQFLFEYFSETQRNKGNFPGRFSGRQFSNSRSEMNVSTLELGDSALYLCASASKPEWETQYFGPGTRLLVL.

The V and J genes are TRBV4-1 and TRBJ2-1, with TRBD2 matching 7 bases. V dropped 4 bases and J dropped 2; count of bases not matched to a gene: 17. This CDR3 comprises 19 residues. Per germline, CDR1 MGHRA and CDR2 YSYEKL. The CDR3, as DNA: TGCGCCAGCAGCCCATTAGGGGATATCCTAGCGGTCACCTACAATGAGCAGTTCTTC. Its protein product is CASSPLGDILAVTYNEQFF.

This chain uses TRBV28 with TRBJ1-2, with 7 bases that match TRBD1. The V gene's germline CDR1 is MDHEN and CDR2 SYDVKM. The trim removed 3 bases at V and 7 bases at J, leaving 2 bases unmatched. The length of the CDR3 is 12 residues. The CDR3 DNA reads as TGTGCCAGCAGTTTTACAGGGGTTGGCTACACCTTC. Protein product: CASSFTGVGYTF.

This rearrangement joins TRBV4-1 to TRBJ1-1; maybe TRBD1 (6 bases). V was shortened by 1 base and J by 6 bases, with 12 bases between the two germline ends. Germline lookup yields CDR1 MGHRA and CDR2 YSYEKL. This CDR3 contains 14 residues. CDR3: CASSQGPGVSEAFF. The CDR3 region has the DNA TGCGCCAGCAGCCAAGGACCAGGGGTTTCTGAAGCTTTCTTT.

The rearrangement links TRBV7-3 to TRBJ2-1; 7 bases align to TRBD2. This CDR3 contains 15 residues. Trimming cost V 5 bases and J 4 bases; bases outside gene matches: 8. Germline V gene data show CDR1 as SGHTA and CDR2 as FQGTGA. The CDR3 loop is CASSASGTTYNEQFF. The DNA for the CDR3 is TGTGCCAGCAGCGCCTCCGGGACTACGTACAATGAGCAGTTCTTC.